Listed here is a single T cell receptor beta chain. This clone was observed once. What this receptor recognizes is not known. Nothing much larger sits one base from this clone, and base qualities are not available. In the prospective study, participants were about 18 to 90 years old, resided in about two dozen geographic areas of the United States, and were enrolled through a virtual design. To assign participants to cohorts, the prospective study relied on clinical history that participants themselves reported in a screening survey and a study questionnaire. Mobile phlebotomists in the prospective study collected whole blood, serum and a nasopharyngeal or oropharyngeal swab from every participant. Over a roughly 2-month period, participants in the prospective study had the option of providing additional blood draws and questionnaires. Blood samples from the prospective study were shipped frozen or at room temperature prior to DNA extraction.

The data were taken from a study of blood T cell repertoires in COVID-19 (dated by TCRdb to the early 2020s). Regarding the study in general: Recovered participants in ImmuneRACE Cohort 3 were defined as having two consecutive negative NP/OP PCR tests, clearance from a healthcare professional, or resolution of symptoms. Collaborator samples came from the United States, Italy and Spain and covered acute and convalescent phases of COVID-19. The material from the prospective study consisted of cDNA or gDNA derived from T cells, B-cell-depleted T cells, or PBMCs. The dataset comprised deeply sampled blood TCRbeta repertoires from subjects exposed to, actively infected with, or recovered from COVID-19. The repertoires were released in a freely available public database intended as a resource for research on the immune response to SARS-CoV-2. Samples came from the ongoing ImmuneRACE study (first 160 participants) plus 1,254 subjects from 6 global collaborators. Nearly every sample came with metadata listing a de-identified subject ID, COVID-19 status, age in years and sex. HLA class I and class II types, where available, came from metadata supplied by the sample provider rather than from assay-based typing. Broader findings and caveats from the paper: The amount of clinical and demographic metadata varied by source and participant and was provided uncurated.

The germline V gene gives CDR1 as SGDLS and CDR2 as YYNGEE. Trimming at the junction amounts to 4 bases on V and 0 bases on J, and the germline ends lie 16 bases apart. The CDR3 numbers 16 residues from cysteine through phenylalanine. Of all the DNA, just the CDR3 is kept, 48 bases in frame from base 1. TCRbeta CDR3 regions were amplified from genomic DNA by means of the immunoSEQ Assay, a bias-controlled multiplex PCR. Under the source paper's analysis protocol: Within the assay, amplification of reference gene primers was used to estimate how many nucleated cells each sample contained. Sequence reads were collapsed and filtered to measure the absolute abundance of every unique TCRbeta CDR3 rearrangement. For each sample, productive Simpson clonality was calculated as the square root of Simpson's diversity index over productive rearrangements. The clones in this table, taken by TCRdb from immuneACCESS, are in-frame only. Not every clone is retained; where verified, under half of the shortfall comes from an unresolved V gene, and the cause of the rest is unknown. D and trimming were read from the DNA, whereas the V and J calls and clone size are those reported in that table. The sample table records roughly 140,000 clones; under 90% of these occur just once. The ten largest clones add up to about 4% of the sample.

The clonotype was recovered from a man aged 45-65 years in a cohort exposed to, infected with or recovered from COVID-19 (not recorded which). The receptor chain draws on TRBV9 and TRBJ1-1, with TRBD1 as a weak D call on 5 bases. Sequencing was performed on PBMCs or T cells enriched from blood (not recorded which). The nucleotides are TGTGCCAGCAGCCCCCCATGGGAAGGGGTGAACACTGAAGCTTTCTTT. The resulting protein is CASSPPWEGVNTEAFF. The variable domain in full, with residues beyond the CDR3 obtained from the reference TRBV9 and TRBJ1-1 genes, is DSGVTQTPKHLITATGQRVTLRCSPRSGDLSVYWYQQSLDQGLQFLIQYYNGEERAKGNILERFSAQQFPDLHSELNLSSLELGDSALYFCASSPPWEGVNTEAFFGQGTRLTVV.